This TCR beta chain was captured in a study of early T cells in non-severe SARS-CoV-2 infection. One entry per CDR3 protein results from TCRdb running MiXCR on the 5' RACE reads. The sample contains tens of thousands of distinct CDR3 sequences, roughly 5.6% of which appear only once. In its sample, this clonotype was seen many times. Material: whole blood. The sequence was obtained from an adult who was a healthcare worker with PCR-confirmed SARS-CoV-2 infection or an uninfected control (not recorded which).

The DNA of the CDR3 is TGTGCCACAAAAGACGGACAGGGGGACCCTGTGTACCAAGAGACCCAGTACTTC. Protein: CATKDGQGDPVYQETQYF. J is TRBJ2-5 and V is TRBV24-1; 10 positions agree with TRBD1. The germline CDR1 and CDR2 sequences are KGHDR and SFDVKD. CDR3 size: 18 residues. After removal of 10 bases from V and 0 bases from J, the junction contained 16 bases not matched to a gene.